This TCR beta chain is drawn from a study of T cells expressing NK-cell markers. Study-wide results and caveats: These clonotypes, the leaders elsewhere, also led the CD3+CD56-NKG2C+ fraction in a few donors. Of CD8+ T cells, roughly 1.0-7.0% belonged to dominant NKG2C+ clonotypes in five to seven donors.

The CDR3 has 15 amino acids. CDR1 is MGHRA and CDR2 is YSYEKL in the germline V gene. The TCR beta cDNA came from 5'RACE template switching with UMIs. TCRdb reprocessed the 5' RACE reads; each CDR3 protein has one entry and no DNA is given. Its clone listing holds some 140,000 distinct CDR3 sequences. To note about this clonotype: The antigen remains unidentified.

The V gene is TRBV4-1, the J gene TRBJ2-1; checking the TCRdb D call of TRBD2 is not possible without DNA. The sequencing input was blood T cells: a sorted CD56 or NKG2C T cell subset, CD4+ or CD8+ T cells, or bulk PBMC T cells (not recorded which). The TCR originated in a woman aged 45 to 65 in good health. The CDR3: CASPVGLAEHNEQFF.